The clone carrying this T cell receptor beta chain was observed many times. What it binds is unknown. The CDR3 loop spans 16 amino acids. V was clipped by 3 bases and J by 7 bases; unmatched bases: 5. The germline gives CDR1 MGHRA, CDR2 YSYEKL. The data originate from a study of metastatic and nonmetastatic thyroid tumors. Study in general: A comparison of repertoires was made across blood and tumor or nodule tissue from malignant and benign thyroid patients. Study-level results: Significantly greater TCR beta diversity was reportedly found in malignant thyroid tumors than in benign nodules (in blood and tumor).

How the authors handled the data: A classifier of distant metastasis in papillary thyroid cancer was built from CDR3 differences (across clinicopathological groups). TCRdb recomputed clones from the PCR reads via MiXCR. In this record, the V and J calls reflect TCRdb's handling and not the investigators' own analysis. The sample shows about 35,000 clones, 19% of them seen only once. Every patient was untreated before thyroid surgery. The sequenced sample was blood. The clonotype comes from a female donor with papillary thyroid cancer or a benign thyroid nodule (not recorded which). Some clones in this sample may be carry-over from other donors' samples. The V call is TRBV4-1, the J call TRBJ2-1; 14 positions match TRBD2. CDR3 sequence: CASSQGGLAGDNEQFF. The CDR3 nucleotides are TGCGCCAGCAGCCAGGGGGGACTAGCGGGAGATAATGAGCAGTTCTTC.